This T cell receptor (beta chain) is from a study of cytomegalovirus exposure and HLA in healthy donors. The overall study: In a later analysis, the 110 or so validation repertoires were reported to have used the same platform as the 600 to 800 first-cohort repertoires. Findings and limits, study-wide: Most sequenced TCRs were rare (though some public TCRs occurred in many donors). Cytomegalovirus-associated TCR beta chains were listed, numbering under 200. In the 100 to 150 validation repertoires, 94% of cluster scores exceeded 0, per a later analysis.

V was clipped by 3 bases and J by 4 bases; unmatched bases: 8. The germline V gene encodes CDR1 SGHAT and CDR2 FQNNGV. The length of the CDR3 is 16 residues. With regard to this clone: Antigen: not known.

Sequenced by immunoSEQ multiplex PCR; TCRdb stores in-frame clones only, minus some. The data show 120,000 or so clones, approximately 89% seen once. The sequence came from a man aged 18-30 years in good health and CMV-seronegative. The chain joins TRBV11-2 to TRBJ2-1; 8 nucleotides agree with TRBD2. Sequencing was carried out using PBMCs. The CDR3 here is CASSLAAGLVYNEQFF. The DNA for the CDR3 is TGTGCCAGCAGCTTGGCGGCGGGACTAGTTTACAATGAGCAGTTCTTC.